This TCR beta chain originates from a study of T cell responses to AZD1222 COVID-19 vaccine (dated by TCRdb to the early 2020s). In the study overall: AZD1222 recipients whose second dose came at about 4 weeks and those whose second dose came at about 12 weeks were combined into one group, since spike-specific TCR depth and breadth did not differ between the two schedules. A total of 233 trial participants underwent TCR sequencing, of whom 207 had received two doses of AZD1222 and 26 had received two doses of the MenACWY control vaccine. Enrollment into the trials was organized by age into subgroups of 18-55, 56-69 and 70-plus years, and those subgroups contained approximately 160, 26 and 62 TCR-sequenced participants, respectively. What the study reported, not specific to this receptor: A significant rise in spike-specific TCR breadth and depth was observed after two AZD1222 doses relative to day 0 and relative to MenACWY recipients. Vaccine-associated CD4 TCRs spanned the whole spike protein, with dominant responses in regions 160-218 and 743-854. No day 14 peak-response samples were available, so repertoires were characterized only after the peak T cell response. Conclusions about previously exposed vaccinees were limited because only six AZD1222 recipients were SARS-CoV-2 seropositive at baseline. The 56-69-year group was small, and its depth increase did not reach significance, likely because of low power. Reportedly, almost half of the unique spike-specific TCRs recognized epitopes lying outside the regions that are mutated in the B.1.351 and B.1.1.7 variants. Participants were mostly white British and included more females than males, and it was suggested by the authors that clonal diversity may have been underestimated.

The CDR3 regions of human TCRbeta chains were subjected to immunosequencing. Concerning the study's data processing: Repertoire TCRs were matched against a reference library of SARS-CoV-2-specific TCRs generated with the MIRA antigen-specificity platform. Breadth was defined as the fraction of unique TCRs that were SARS-CoV-2-associated. Depth was defined as the fraction of total T cells that were SARS-CoV-2-associated. Using the MIRA data, each spike-specific TCR was mapped to the spike region that the TCR reacts to and placed in a CD4 or CD8 class. Log10-transformed breadth and depth values were compared by one-way ANOVA with Sidak's multiple comparisons tests. The table was pulled from immuneACCESS by TCRdb, which kept in-frame rearrangements only. Such tables lose some clones; where checked, under half of the loss comes from unresolved V genes, and the rest has no known cause. That table is the source of V, J and clone size, and D and trimming were worked out from the DNA. In this sample the table shows about 150,000 clones, 93% of which occur a single time. 9.1% of the sample is held by the ten biggest clonotypes.

Note on this clone: This clone's antigen is unknown. Base qualities are not provided; no much larger clone lies one nucleotide away.

The CDR3 runs 17 residues from the cysteine to the phenylalanine. The sequence is cut down to CDR3 DNA, 51 bases in frame from base 1. The trim is 4 bases for V and 1 base for J, with a gap of 17 bases between the germline ends. CDR1 LGHDT and CDR2 YNNKEL were looked up in the germline V gene (reference sequence). The time point label of this sample denotes: baseline before first vaccination. Samples from vaccinated people were obtained from the UK trials COV001 and COV002, which included a single-blind randomized controlled phase 2/3 trial of AZD1222 (ChAdOx1 nCoV-19) in healthy adults. For TCRbeta chain sequencing, PBMC samples from trial participants were taken at day 0 and at day 28 after the second dose.

The specimen comprised peripheral blood, sampled on day 0 of AZD1222 vaccination. This sequence was found in an adult in good health. This chain joins TRBV3-1 (or the pseudogene TRBV3-2) to TRBJ1-3; a tentative D match to TRBD1 spans 5 bases. The bases read TGTGCCAGCAGCCCGTTCAGGGTTTGGGAATCTGGAAACACCATATATTTT. This gives the protein CASSPFRVWESGNTIYF.